The entry below describes one TCR beta chain. Its specificity is not known. The data were obtained in a study of graft-versus-host responses after intestinal transplantation. Across the study: Transplants given to recipients were multivisceral, liver-intestinal, or isolated intestinal. Tacrolimus and steroids were given for around three years to all recipients after anti-thymocyte globulin induction.

CDR3 length: 15 residues. Germline CDR1 is SGHDT and CDR2 is YYEEEE. Trimming took off 1 base at V and 5 bases at J, with 15 bases between the two ends. Broader study findings: The presence of high graft-versus-host to host-versus-graft clonal ratios in allografts characterized patients with graft-donor T cell macrochimerism. Peak GvH clone levels in circulation were associated with early post-transplant HvG declines.

Repertoires were generated with immunoSEQ multiplex PCR, while TCRdb's copy carries only in-frame clones and drops some. The repertoire holds just under 100,000 clones, 75% to 95% seen once, with more than 15% in the top ten. The receptor was derived from a human patient who received an intestinal transplant, so some T cells may come from the graft donor. This rearrangement joins TRBV5-6 to TRBJ2-5, with D perhaps TRBD1 or TRBD2 (6 bases each). Sequenced here: PBMCs, sampled 450 to 460 days after intestinal transplant. The CDR3 is CASSLPSGAWETQYF. The DNA for the CDR3 is TGTGCCAGCAGCTTGCCTTCGGGGGCGTGGGAGACCCAGTACTTC.